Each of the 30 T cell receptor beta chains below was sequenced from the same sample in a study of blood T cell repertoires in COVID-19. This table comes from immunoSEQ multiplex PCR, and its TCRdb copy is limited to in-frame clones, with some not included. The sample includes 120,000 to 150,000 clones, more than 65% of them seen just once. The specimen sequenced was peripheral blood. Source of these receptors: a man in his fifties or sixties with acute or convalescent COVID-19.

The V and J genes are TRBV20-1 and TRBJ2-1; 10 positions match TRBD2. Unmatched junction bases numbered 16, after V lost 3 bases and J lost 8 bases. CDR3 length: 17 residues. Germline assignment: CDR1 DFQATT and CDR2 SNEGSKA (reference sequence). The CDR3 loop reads CSASRLAGVSRRDEQFF. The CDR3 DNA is TGCAGTGCTAGTCGGCTAGCGGGAGTATCGAGGCGGGATGAGCAGTTCTTC.

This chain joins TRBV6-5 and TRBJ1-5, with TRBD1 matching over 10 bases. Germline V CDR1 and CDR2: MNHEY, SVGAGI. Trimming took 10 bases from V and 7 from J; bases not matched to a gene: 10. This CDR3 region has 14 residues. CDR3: CATMTGGINQPQHF. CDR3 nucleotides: TGTGCCACTATGACAGGGGGCATTAACCAGCCCCAGCATTTT.

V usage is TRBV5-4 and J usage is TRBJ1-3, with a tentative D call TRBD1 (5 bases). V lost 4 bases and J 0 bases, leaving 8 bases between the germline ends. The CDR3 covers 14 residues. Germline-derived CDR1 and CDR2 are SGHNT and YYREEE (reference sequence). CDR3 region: CASSKTDSGNTIYF. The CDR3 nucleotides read TGTGCCAGCAGCAAGACAGACTCTGGAAACACCATATATTTT.

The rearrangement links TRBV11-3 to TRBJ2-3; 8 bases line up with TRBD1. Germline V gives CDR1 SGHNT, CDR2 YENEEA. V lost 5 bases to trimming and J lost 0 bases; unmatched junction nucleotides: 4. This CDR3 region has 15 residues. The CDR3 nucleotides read TGTGCCAGCAGCCAGGGACAGGCTAGCACAGATACGCAGTATTTT. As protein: CASSQGQASTDTQYF.

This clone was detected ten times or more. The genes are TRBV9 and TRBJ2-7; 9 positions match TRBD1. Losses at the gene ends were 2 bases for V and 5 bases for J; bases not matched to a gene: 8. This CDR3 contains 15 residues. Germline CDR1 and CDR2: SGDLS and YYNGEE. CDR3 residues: CASSVTLQGADEQYF. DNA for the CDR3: TGTGCCAGCAGCGTCACACTACAGGGGGCTGACGAGCAGTACTTC.

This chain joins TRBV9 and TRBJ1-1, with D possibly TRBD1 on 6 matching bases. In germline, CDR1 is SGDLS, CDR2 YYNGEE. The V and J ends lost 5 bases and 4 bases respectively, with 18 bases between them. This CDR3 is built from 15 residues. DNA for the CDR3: TGTGCCAGCAGTAAGGGGCAGGGGTGGGTCACTGAAGCTTTCTTT. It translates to CASSKGQGWVTEAFF.

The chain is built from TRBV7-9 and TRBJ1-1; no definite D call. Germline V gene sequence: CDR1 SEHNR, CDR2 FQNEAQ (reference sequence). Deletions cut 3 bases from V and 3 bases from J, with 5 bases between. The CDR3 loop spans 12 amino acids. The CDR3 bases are TGTGCCAGCAGCTTCAGTTACACTGAAGCTTTCTTT. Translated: CASSFSYTEAFF.

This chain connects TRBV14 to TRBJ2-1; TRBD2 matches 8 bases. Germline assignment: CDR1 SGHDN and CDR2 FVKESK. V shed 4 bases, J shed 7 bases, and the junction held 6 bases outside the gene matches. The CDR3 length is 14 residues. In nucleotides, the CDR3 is TGTGCCAGCAGCCTCTCCGGGAGGGAGAATGAGCAGTTCTTC. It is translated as CASSLSGRENEQFF.

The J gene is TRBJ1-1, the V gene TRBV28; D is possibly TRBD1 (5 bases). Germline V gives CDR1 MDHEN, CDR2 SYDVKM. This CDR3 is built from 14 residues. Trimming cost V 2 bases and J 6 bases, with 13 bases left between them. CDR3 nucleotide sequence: TGTGCCAGCAGTTTAGGGGGGGATGTATCTGAAGCTTTCTTT. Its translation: CASSLGGDVSEAFF.

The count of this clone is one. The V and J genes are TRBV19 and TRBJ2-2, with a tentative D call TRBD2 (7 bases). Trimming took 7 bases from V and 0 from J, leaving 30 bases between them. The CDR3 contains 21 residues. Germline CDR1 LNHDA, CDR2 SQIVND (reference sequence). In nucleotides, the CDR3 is TGTGCCAGTATAAGGGAACAGGGAGGGGGGCTGCTAGCGCCGAACACCGGGGAGCTGTTTTTT. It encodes CASIREQGGGLLAPNTGELFF.

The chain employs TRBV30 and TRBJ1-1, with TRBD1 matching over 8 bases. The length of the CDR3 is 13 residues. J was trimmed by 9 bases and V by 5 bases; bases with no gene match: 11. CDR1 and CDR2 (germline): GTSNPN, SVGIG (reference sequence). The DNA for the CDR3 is TGTGCCTGGGGGGGACAGGCCGGGTCGAAAGCTTTCTTT. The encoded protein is CAWGGQAGSKAFF.

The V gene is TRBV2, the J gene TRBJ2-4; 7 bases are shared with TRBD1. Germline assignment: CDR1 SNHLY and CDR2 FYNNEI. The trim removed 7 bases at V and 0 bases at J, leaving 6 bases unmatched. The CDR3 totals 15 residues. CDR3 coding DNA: TGTGCCAGCAAGTATAGGGGGCTAGCCAAAAACATTCAGTACTTC. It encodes CASKYRGLAKNIQYF.

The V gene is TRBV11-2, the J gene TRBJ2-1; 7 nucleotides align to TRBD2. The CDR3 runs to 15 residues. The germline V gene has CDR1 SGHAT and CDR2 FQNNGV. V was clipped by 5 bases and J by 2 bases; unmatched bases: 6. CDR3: CASSARTSPYNEQFF. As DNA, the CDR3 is TGTGCCAGCAGCGCCCGGACTAGTCCCTACAATGAGCAGTTCTTC.

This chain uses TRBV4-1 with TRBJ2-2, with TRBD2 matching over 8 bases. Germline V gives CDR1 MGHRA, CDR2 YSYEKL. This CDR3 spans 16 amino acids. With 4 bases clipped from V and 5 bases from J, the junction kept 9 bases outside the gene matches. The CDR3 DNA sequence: TGCGCCAGCAGCCCGCTAAGCGGGAGATCGACCGGGGAGCTGTTTTTT. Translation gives CASSPLSGRSTGELFF.

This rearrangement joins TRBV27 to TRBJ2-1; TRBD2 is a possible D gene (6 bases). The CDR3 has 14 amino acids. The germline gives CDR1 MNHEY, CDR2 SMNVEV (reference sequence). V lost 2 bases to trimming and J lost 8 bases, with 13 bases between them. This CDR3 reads CASSLERGGDEQFF. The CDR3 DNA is TGTGCCAGCAGTTTAGAAAGGGGAGGCGATGAGCAGTTCTTC.

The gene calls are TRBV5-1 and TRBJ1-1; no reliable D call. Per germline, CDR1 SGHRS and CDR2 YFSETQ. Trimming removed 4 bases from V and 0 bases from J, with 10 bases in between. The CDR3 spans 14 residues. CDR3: CASSPIDLNTEAFF. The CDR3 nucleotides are TGCGCCAGCAGCCCCATTGACTTGAACACTGAAGCTTTCTTT.

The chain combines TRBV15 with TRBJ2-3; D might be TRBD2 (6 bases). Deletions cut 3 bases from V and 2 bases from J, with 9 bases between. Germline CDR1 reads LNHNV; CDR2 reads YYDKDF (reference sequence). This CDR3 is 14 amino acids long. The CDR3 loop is CATSSRGITDTQYF. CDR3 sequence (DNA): TGTGCCACCAGCAGCCGCGGGATCACAGATACGCAGTATTTT.

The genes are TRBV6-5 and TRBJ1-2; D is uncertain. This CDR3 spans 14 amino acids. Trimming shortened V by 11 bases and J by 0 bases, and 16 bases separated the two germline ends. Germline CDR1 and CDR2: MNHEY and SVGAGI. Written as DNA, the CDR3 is TGTGCCTCTCGGGTGGGTCGAGCTAACTATGGCTACACCTTC. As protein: CASRVGRANYGYTF.

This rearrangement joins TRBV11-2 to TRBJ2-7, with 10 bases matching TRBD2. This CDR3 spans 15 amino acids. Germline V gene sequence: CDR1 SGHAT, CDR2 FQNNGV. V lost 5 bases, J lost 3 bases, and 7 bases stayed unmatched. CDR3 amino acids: CASSTGLAEIYEQYF. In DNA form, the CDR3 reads TGTGCCAGCAGCACCGGACTAGCGGAGATCTACGAGCAGTACTTC.

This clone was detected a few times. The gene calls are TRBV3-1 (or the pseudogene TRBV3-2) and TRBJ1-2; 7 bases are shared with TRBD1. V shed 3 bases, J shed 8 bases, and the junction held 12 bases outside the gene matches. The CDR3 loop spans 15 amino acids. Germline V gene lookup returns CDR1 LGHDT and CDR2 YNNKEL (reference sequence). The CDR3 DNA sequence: TGTGCCAGCAGCCAGGGACAGTTTGAAGTCGGGGGCTACACCTTC. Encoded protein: CASSQGQFEVGGYTF.

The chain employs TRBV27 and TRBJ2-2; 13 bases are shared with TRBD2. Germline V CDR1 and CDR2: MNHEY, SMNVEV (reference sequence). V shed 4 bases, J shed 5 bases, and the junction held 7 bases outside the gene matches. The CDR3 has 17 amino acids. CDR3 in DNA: TGTGCCAGCAGTTCCCCGGGACTAGCGGGAAGGACCGGGGAGCTGTTTTTT. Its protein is CASSSPGLAGRTGELFF.

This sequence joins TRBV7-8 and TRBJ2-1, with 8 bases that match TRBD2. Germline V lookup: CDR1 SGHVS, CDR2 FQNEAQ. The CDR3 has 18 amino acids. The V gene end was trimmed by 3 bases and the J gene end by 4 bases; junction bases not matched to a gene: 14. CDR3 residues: CASSFSPAGGTRYNEQFF. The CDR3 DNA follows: TGTGCCAGCAGCTTTTCCCCGGCGGGCGGGACTAGATACAATGAGCAGTTCTTC. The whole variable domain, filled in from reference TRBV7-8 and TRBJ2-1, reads GAGVSQSPRYKVAKRGQDVALRCDPISGHVSLFWYQQALGQGPEFLTYFQNEAQLDKSGLPSDRFFAERPEGSVSTLKIQRTQQEDSAVYLCASSFSPAGGTRYNEQFFGPGTRLTVL.

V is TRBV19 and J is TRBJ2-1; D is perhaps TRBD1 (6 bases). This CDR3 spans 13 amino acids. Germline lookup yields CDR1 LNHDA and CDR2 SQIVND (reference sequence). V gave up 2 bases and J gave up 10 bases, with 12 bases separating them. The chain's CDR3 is CASSINRVREQFF. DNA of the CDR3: TGTGCCAGTAGTATAAACAGGGTACGCGAGCAGTTCTTC.

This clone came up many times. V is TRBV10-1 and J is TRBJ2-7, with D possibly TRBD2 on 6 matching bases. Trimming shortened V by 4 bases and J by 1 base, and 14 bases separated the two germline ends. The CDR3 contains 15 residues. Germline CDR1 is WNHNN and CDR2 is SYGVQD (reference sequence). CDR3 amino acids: CASSAGEDGSYEQYF. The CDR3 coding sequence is TGCGCCAGCAGTGCGGGGGAGGATGGTTCCTACGAGCAGTACTTC.

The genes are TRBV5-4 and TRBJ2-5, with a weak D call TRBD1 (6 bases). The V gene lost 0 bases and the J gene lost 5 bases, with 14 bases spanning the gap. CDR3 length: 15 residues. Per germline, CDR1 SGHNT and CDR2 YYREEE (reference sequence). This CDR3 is CASSLGQGPWETQYF. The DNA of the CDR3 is TGTGCCAGCAGCTTGGGGCAGGGGCCGTGGGAGACCCAGTACTTC.

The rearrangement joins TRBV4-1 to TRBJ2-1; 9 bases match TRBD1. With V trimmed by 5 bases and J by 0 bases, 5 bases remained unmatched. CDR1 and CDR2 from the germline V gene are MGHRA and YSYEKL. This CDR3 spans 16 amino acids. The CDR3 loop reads CASSRLTGGSYNEQFF. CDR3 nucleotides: TGCGCCAGCAGCAGATTGACAGGGGGCTCCTACAATGAGCAGTTCTTC.

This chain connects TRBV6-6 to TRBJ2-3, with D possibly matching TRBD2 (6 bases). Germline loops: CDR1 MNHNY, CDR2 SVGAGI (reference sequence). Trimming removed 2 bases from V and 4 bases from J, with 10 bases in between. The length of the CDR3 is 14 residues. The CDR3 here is CASSYVLASDTQYF. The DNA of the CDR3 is TGTGCCAGCAGTTACGTCCTAGCGTCAGATACGCAGTATTTT.

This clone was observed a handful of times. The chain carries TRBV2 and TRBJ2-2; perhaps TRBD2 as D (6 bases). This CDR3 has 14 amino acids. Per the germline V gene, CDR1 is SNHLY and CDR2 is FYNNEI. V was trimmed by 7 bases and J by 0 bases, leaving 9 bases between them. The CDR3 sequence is CASTAGSNTGELFF. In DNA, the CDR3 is TGTGCCAGCACGGCGGGATCGAACACCGGGGAGCTGTTTTTT.

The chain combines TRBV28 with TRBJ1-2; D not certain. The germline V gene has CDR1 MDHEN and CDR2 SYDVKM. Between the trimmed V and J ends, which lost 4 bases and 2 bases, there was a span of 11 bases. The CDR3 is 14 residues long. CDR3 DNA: TGTGCCAGCAGTTATAACAGTCTCAACTATGGCTACACCTTC. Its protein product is CASSYNSLNYGYTF.

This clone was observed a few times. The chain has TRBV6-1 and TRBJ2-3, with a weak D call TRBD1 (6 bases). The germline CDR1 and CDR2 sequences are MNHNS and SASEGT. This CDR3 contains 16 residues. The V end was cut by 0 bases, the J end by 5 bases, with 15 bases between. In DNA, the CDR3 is TGTGCCAGCAGTGAAGCGCGGGCAGGGGATAAAGATACGCAGTATTTT. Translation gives CASSEARAGDKDTQYF.